This entry lists 2 T cell receptor beta chains sequenced from one sample in a study of identifying expanded T cells in peripheral blood. The repertoire was sequenced with immunoSEQ multiplex PCR; TCRdb's copy has only in-frame clones and lacks some. Seen here are tens of thousands of clones, 70% to 90% observed once, and the top ten hold roughly 4.4%. The source material was blood. These receptors came from a person aged 18-70 years in good health.

The J gene is TRBJ1-1, the V gene TRBV19; TRBD1 agrees at 8 bases. This CDR3 has 14 amino acids. Per the germline V gene, CDR1 is LNHDA and CDR2 is SQIVND (reference sequence). Trimming at V came to 3 bases and at J to 1 base, leaving 1 base not matched to a gene. The CDR3 coding sequence is TGTGCCAGTAGTATTGGACAGGGGAACACTGAAGCTTTCTTT. Amino acids: CASSIGQGNTEAFF.

V usage is TRBV27 and J usage is TRBJ2-7; D not resolved. Germline assignment: CDR1 MNHEY and CDR2 SMNVEV (reference sequence). This CDR3 is 14 amino acids long. Trimming pared 0 bases from V and 0 bases from J, leaving 6 bases between. The CDR3 bases are TGTGCCAGCAGTTTATCCCACTTCTCCTACGAGCAGTACTTC. It translates to CASSLSHFSYEQYF.